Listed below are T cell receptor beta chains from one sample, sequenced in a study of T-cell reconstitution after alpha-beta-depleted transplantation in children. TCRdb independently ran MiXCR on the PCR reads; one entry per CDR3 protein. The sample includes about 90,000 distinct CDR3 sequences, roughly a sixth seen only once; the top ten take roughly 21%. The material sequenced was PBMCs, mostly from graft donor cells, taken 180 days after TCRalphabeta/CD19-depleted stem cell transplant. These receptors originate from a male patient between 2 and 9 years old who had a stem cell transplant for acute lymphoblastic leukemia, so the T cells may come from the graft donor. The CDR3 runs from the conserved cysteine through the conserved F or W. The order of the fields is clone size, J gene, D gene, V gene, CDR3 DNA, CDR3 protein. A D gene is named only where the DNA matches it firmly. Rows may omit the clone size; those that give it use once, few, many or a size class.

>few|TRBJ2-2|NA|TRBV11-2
TGTGCCAGCAGCGGACCGGGACCGACGAACGGGGAGCTGTTTTTT
CASSGPGPTNGELFF
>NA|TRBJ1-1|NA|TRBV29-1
TGCAGCGTCGAGAGGGAGGGGGCTGAAGCTTTCTTT
CSVEREGAEAFF
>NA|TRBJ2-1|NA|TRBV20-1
TGCAGTGCTAGGAGGCAGGGATCCTACAATGAGCAGTTCTTC
CSARRQGSYNEQFF
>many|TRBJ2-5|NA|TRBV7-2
TGTGCCAGCAGCAAAGAGGCGACCCAGTACTTC
CASSKEATQYF
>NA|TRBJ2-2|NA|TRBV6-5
TGTGCCAGCAGTTACCGAATGGGCCCTTATGCCGGGGAGCTGTTTTTT
CASSYRMGPYAGELFF
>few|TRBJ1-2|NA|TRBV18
TGTGCCAGCTCACCCCGGGTGGAGGACTATGGCTACACCTTC
CASSPRVEDYGYTF
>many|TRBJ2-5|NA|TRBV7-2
TGTGCCAGCAGCCCCTGGGAGACCCAGTACTTC
CASSPWETQYF
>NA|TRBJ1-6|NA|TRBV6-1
TGTGCCAGCAATCAACAGGGTTATAATTCACCCCTCCACTTT
CASNQQGYNSPLHF
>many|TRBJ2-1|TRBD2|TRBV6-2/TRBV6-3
TGTGCCAGTGCTGGACTAGCGGGGCTAAATGAGCAGTTCTTC
CASAGLAGLNEQFF
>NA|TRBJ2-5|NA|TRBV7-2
TGTGCCAGCAGCTTAGATTGGGAGACCCAGTACTTC
CASSLDWETQYF
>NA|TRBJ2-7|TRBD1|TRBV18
TGTGCCAGCTCACCGACCCCGGGACAGGGGGCAAGGGAGCAGTACTTC
CASSPTPGQGAREQYF
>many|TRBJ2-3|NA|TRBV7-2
TGTGCCAGCAGCCCCAGTGGGCTTGGGCCAGATACGCAGTATTTT
CASSPSGLGPDTQYF
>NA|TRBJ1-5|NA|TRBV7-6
TGTGCCAGCAGCCCCGGTCAGGGCTGGAATCAGCCCCAGCATTTT
CASSPGQGWNQPQHF
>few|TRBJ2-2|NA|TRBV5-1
TGCGCCAGCAACGCTAGCCCCGGGGAGCTGTTTTTT
CASNASPGELFF
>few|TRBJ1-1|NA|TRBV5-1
TGCGCCAGCAGCTTGGCAGGAGGGGACACTGAAGCTTTCTTT
CASSLAGGDTEAFF
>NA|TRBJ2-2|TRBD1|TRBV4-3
TGCGCCAGCAGCCAAGATCCTAGGACAGGGACGAACACCGGGGAGCTGTTTTTT
CASSQDPRTGTNTGELFF
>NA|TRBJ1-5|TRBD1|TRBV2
TGTGCCAGCAGTGCAAACAGGGGGAGCAATCAGCCCCAGCATTTT
CASSANRGSNQPQHF
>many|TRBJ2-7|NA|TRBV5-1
TGCGCCAGCAGTTCGTTCGGGGATAACTACGAGCAGTACTTC
CASSSFGDNYEQYF
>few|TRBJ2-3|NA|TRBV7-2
TGTGCCAGCAGCTTAGTTCTCCTAGCAGATACGCAGTATTTT
CASSLVLLADTQYF
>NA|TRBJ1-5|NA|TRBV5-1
TGCGCCAGCAGCCCTTCAGGGTATGGTCAGCCCCAGCATTTT
CASSPSGYGQPQHF
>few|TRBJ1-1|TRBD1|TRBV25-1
TGTGCCAGCAGTGAAAGGGAGACAGGGTTTGGTACTGAAGCTTTCTTT
CASSERETGFGTEAFF
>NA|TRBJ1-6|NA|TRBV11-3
TGTGCCAGCAGCTTAGCCTGGGGTAATTCACCCCTCCACTTT
CASSLAWGNSPLHF
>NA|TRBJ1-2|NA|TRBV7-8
TGTGCCAGCAGCTTAGTTGAAGGCAGGGGTGGCTACACCTTC
CASSLVEGRGGYTF
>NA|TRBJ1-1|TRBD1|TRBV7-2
TGTGCCAGCAGCTTAGCCCCGGACAGGGGAGGGGAAGCTTTCTTT
CASSLAPDRGGEAFF
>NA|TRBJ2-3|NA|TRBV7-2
TGTGCCAGCAGCATGGTAACAGATACGCAGTATTTT
CASSMVTDTQYF
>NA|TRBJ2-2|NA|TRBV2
TGTGCCAGCAGAAGACTATCCGGTGTTGGGGAGCTGTTTTTT
CASRRLSGVGELFF
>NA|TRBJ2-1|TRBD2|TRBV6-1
TGTGCCAGCAGTGCCTTCGGGGGGGCCAGGGATGAGCAGTTCTTC
CASSAFGGARDEQFF
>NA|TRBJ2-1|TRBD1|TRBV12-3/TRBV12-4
TGTGCCAGCAGTTTAGGGGACTTGGGACAGGGTGAGCAGTTGTTC
CASSLGDLGQGEQLF
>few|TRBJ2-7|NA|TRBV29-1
TGCAGCGTAAGGCTAGCAGCTTACGAGGTTGAAAAGGAGCAGTACTTC
CSVRLAAYEVEKEQYF
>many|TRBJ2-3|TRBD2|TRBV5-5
TGTGCCAGCAGCTATACTAGCGCCACCACAGATACGCAGTATTTT
CASSYTSATTDTQYF
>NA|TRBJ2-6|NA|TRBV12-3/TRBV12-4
TGTGCCAGCAGTGGGGACGCACCCTCTGGGGCCAACGTCCTGACTTTC
CASSGDAPSGANVLTF
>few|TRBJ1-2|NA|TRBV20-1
TGCAGTGCTAGAGAAAGAAGGGCATCTAGCGCCAACTATGGCTACACCTTC
CSARERRASSANYGYTF
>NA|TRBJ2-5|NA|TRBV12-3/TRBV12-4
TGTGCCAGCAGTTTCTTTCCCGAAGAGACCCAGTACTTC
CASSFFPEETQYF
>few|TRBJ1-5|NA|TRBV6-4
TGCGGCAGGGGCGTTCGCAATCAGCCCCAGCATTTT
CGRGVRNQPQHF
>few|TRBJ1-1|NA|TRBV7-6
TGTGCCAGCAGCGCGCGCCTGGGCACTGAAGCTTTCTTT
CASSARLGTEAFF
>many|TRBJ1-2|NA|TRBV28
TGTGCCAGCAGTTTCCAGTTGCGCTTTGAGATGGGTGGCTACACCTTC
CASSFQLRFEMGGYTF
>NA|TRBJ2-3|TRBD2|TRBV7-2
TGTGCCAGCAGCTTCCCGGGACTAGCGGGGGGCTATACGCAGTATTTT
CASSFPGLAGGYTQYF
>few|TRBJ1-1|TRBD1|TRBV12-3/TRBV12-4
TGTGCCAGCAGCCAAATTCAGGGGGCTGGGTTGAACACTGAAGCTTTCTTT
CASSQIQGAGLNTEAFF
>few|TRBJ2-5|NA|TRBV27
TGTGCCAGCAGCTATCTAGAGGCTCCCGGGACCCAGTACTTC
CASSYLEAPGTQYF
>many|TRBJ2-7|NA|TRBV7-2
TGTGCCAGCAGCGAAGTCCCGAGGGTTGAGCAGTACTTC
CASSEVPRVEQYF
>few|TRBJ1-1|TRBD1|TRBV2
TGTGCCAGCAGTGCGGTGACAGGGAGGGCTGAAGCTTTCTTT
CASSAVTGRAEAFF